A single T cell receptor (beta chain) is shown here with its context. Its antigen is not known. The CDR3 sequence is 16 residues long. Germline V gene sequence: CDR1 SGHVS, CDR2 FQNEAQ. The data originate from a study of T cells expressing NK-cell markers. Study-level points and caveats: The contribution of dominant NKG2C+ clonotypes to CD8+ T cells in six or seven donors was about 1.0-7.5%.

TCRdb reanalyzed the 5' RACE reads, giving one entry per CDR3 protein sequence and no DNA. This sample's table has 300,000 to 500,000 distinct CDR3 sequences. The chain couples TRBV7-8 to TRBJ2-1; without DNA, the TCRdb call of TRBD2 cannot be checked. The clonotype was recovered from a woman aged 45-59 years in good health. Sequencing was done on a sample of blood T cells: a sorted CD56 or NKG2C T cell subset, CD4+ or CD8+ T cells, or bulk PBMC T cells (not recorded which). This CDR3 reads CASSPQTSGRRDEQFF. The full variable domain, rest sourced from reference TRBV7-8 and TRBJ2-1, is GAGVSQSPRYKVAKRGQDVALRCDPISGHVSLFWYQQALGQGPEFLTYFQNEAQLDKSGLPSDRFFAERPEGSVSTLKIQRTQQEDSAVYLCASSPQTSGRRDEQFFGPGTRLTVL.